This is a list of T cell receptor beta chains from one sample in a study of CD8 T cells in ankylosing spondylitis. Using its own MiXCR run on the 5' RACE reads, TCRdb lists one record per CDR3 protein. This table has about 510,000 distinct CDR3 sequences, under 5.5% appearing once. The sequenced sample consisted of blood, either unsorted or a sorted T cell fraction (not recorded which). The receptors come from a male donor with ankylosing spondylitis. Each CDR3 is given with its conserved first and last residue. A D gene is named only where the DNA matches it firmly. A clone size is listed for some rows: how often the clone was seen (once, few, many), or a class if it is expanded.

D: .; J: TRBJ2-2; size: many; V: TRBV7-9; DNA: TGTGCCAGCATGAAGGGGGACGGCACCGGGGAGCTGTTTTTT; CDR3: CASMKGDGTGELFF
D: .; J: TRBJ2-7; size: many; V: TRBV4-1; DNA: TGCGCCAGCAGCCAATATGAGGAGGGTAACTACGAGCAGTACTTC; CDR3: CASSQYEEGNYEQYF
D: TRBD2; J: TRBJ2-2; size: many; V: TRBV4-3; DNA: TGCGCCAGCAGCCAAGACACTAGCGGGAGTCGGGCCGGGGAGCTGTTTTTT; CDR3: CASSQDTSGSRAGELFF
D: TRBD1; J: TRBJ1-5; size: many; V: TRBV7-2; DNA: TGTGCCAGCAGCCTACAGGGGGGAAACAATCAGCCCCAGCATTTT; CDR3: CASSLQGGNNQPQHF
D: .; J: TRBJ2-5; size: .; V: TRBV20-1; DNA: TGCAGTGCTAGAGGACAGGCTCAAGAGACCCAGTACTTC; CDR3: CSARGQAQETQYF
D: .; J: TRBJ1-2; size: many; V: TRBV7-9; DNA: TGTGCCAGCAGCTCAGGGATTACTAGCTACACCTTC; CDR3: CASSSGITSYTF
D: TRBD2; J: TRBJ2-1; size: many; V: TRBV4-2; DNA: TGTGCCAGCAGCCAAGGAGGACTAGGTTACGAGCAGTTCTTC; CDR3: CASSQGGLGYEQFF
D: TRBD1; J: TRBJ1-1; size: many; V: TRBV29-1; DNA: TGCAGCGTTGAAGATCACAGGGGGAACACTGAAGCTTTCTTT; CDR3: CSVEDHRGNTEAFF
D: .; J: TRBJ2-3; size: many; V: TRBV5-5; DNA: TGTGCCAGCAGCCGCGGGACAGCGAGGATCGCAGATACGCAGTATTTT; CDR3: CASSRGTARIADTQYF
D: .; J: TRBJ1-5; size: many; V: TRBV4-1; DNA: TGCGCCAGCAGCCAACGTGCCGGTCCGTGGCCCCAGCATTTT; CDR3: CASSQRAGPWPQHF
D: .; J: TRBJ2-7; size: many; V: TRBV10-3; DNA: TGTGCCATCAGTGACCAGGGCGATATCGAGCAGTACTTC; CDR3: CAISDQGDIEQYF
D: .; J: TRBJ2-4; size: many; V: TRBV12-3/TRBV12-4; DNA: TGTGCCAGCAGTTTAGCCCCAGGCATTCAGTACTTC; CDR3: CASSLAPGIQYF
D: .; J: TRBJ2-4; size: many; V: TRBV12-3/TRBV12-4; DNA: TGTGCCAGCAGTTTAGGCCCTACGATGGAGGAAAACATTCAGTACTTC; CDR3: CASSLGPTMEENIQYF
D: .; J: TRBJ1-1; size: many; V: TRBV6-5; DNA: TGTGCCAGCAGTTACAGGTTGGGCACTGAAGCTTTCTTT; CDR3: CASSYRLGTEAFF
D: .; J: TRBJ1-6; size: many; V: TRBV7-2; DNA: TGTGCCAGCAGCTTAGGGGCGGCAGGGATCCCTTCACCCCTCCACTTT; CDR3: CASSLGAAGIPSPLHF
D: TRBD2; J: TRBJ2-1; size: many; V: TRBV18; DNA: TGTGCCAGCTCACCACCGGGACTAGCGGACAATGAGCAGTTCTTC; CDR3: CASSPPGLADNEQFF
D: .; J: TRBJ1-1; size: many; V: TRBV28; DNA: TGTGCCAGCCTACCCAATTGGGGCACTGAAGCTTTCTTT; CDR3: CASLPNWGTEAFF
D: .; J: TRBJ1-2; size: many; V: TRBV4-3; DNA: TGCGCCAGCAGCCAAGATTCATCTGGGGGGCTCTATGGCTACACCTTC; CDR3: CASSQDSSGGLYGYTF
D: TRBD1; J: TRBJ1-2; size: many; V: TRBV6-5; DNA: TGTGCCAGCAGTTGGGGGACAGGCCATGTGGTGGGCTACACCTTC; CDR3: CASSWGTGHVVGYTF